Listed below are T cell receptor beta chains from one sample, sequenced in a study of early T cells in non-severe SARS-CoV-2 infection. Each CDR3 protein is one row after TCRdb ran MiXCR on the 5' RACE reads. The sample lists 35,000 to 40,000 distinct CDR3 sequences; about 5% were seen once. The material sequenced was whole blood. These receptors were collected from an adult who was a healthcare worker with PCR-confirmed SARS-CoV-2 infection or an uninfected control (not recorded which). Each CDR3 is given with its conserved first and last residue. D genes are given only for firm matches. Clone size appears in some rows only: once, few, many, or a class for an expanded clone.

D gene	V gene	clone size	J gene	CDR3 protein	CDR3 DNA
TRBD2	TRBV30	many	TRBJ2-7	CAWNPSGNRVQYF	TGTGCCTGGAATCCTAGCGGGAACCGCGTGCAGTACTTC
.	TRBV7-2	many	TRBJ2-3	CASSPQASDTQYF	TGTGCCAGCAGCCCCCAGGCGTCGGATACGCAGTATTTT
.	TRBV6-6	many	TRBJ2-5	CASRRGGQETQYF	TGTGCCTCCCGTAGGGGCGGGCAAGAGACCCAGTACTTC
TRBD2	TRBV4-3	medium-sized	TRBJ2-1	CASSQEGGGSYNEQFF	TGCGCCAGCAGCCAAGAGGGCGGGGGCTCCTACAATGAGCAGTTCTTC
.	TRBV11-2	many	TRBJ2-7	CASSPQSSYEQYF	TGTGCCAGCAGCCCCCAAAGCTCCTACGAGCAGTACTTC
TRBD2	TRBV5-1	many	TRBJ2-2	CASSDTSGTVSGELFF	TGCGCCAGCAGCGATACTAGCGGGACCGTCTCCGGGGAGCTGTTTTTT
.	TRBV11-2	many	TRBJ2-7	CASSPGRSEQYF	TGTGCCAGCAGCCCGGGGCGGAGCGAGCAGTACTTC
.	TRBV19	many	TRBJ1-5	CASSMSIRQPQHF	TGTGCCAGTAGTATGAGTATCCGTCAGCCCCAGCATTTT
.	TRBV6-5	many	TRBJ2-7	CASSYYYEQYF	TGTGCCAGCAGTTACTATTACGAGCAGTACTTC
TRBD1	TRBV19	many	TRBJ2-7	CASSPTGPTYEQYF	TGTGCCAGTAGTCCGACAGGGCCCACCTACGAGCAGTACTTC
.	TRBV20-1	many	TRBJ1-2	CSASRGVGYTF	TGCAGTGCTAGTAGAGGGGTGGGCTACACCTTC
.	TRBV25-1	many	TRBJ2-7	CASSEGQFYEQYF	TGTGCCAGCAGTGAAGGACAGTTCTACGAGCAGTACTTC
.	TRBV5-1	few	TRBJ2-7	CASSLDPAGEQYF	TGCGCCAGCAGCTTGGATCCGGCTGGCGAGCAGTACTTC
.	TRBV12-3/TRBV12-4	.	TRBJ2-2	CASTLRGKRTGELFF	TGTGCCAGCACCCTACGGGGGAAGCGGACCGGGGAGCTGTTTTTT
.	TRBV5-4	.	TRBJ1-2	CASSPRGITYGYTF	TGTGCCAGCAGCCCCCGGGGTATAACCTATGGCTACACCTTC
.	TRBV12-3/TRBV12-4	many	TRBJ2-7	CASSLVLGGRLPSYEQYF	TGTGCCAGCAGTTTAGTTCTAGGGGGTCGCCTACCCTCCTACGAGCAGTACTTC
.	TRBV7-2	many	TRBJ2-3	CASSLRDPAGRAQQYF	TGTGCCAGCAGCTTAAGGGATCCGGCGGGAAGGGCTCAGCAGTATTTT
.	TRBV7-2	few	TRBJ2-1	CAVEGQLEQFF	TGTGCCGTTGAGGGTCAACTTGAGCAGTTCTTC
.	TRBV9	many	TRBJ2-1	CASSAFGGAARYNEQFF	TGTGCCAGCAGCGCTTTCGGGGGCGCAGCCAGGTACAATGAGCAGTTCTTC
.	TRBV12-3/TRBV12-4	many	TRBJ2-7	CASSAYAGSEDEQYF	TGTGCCAGCAGCGCCTACGCGGGATCCGAAGACGAGCAGTACTTC
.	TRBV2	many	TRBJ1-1	CASSRSGAEAFF	TGTGCCAGCAGTCGGTCAGGCGCTGAAGCTTTCTTT
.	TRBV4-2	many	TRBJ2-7	CASSQDLGNLGGSYEQYF	TGTGCCAGCAGCCAAGATTTGGGTAACCTTGGGGGCTCCTACGAGCAGTACTTC
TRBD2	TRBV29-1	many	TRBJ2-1	CSVGTLAGAVDEQFF	TGCAGCGTGGGCACCTTAGCGGGAGCGGTGGATGAGCAGTTCTTC
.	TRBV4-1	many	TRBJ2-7	CASSQDGTNYEQYF	TGCGCCAGCAGCCAAGACGGGACAAACTACGAGCAGTACTTC
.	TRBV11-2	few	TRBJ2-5	CASSLRAGRQETQYF	TGTGCCAGCAGCCTAAGGGCAGGCCGACAAGAGACCCAGTACTTC
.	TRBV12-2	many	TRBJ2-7	CASRLVQQYF	TGTGCAAGTCGCTTAGTACAGCAGTACTTC
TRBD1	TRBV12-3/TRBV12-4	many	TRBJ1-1	CASRQGGGLGAEAFF	TGTGCCAGCAGACAGGGGGGGGGCCTAGGTGCTGAAGCTTTCTTT
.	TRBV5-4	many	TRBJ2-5	CASSTPGQETQYF	TGTGCCAGCAGCACCCCGGGGCAAGAGACCCAGTACTTC